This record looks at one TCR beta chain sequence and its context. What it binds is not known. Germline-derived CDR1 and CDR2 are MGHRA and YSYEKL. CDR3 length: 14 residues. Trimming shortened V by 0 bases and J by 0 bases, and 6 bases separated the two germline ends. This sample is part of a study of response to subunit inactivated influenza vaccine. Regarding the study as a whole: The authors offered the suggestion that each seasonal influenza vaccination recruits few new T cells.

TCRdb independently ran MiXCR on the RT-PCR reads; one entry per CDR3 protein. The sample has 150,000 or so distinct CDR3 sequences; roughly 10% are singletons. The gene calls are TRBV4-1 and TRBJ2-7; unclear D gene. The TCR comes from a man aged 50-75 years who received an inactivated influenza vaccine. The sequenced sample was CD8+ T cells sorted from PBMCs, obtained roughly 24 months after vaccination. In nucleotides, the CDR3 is TGCGCCAGCAGCCAAGATGACACCTCCTACGAGCAGTACTTC. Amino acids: CASSQDDTSYEQYF.